Included here is one T cell receptor (beta chain) sequence, with context. Its specificity is unknown. This record comes from a study of cytomegalovirus exposure and HLA in healthy donors. Study-level information: From donors who were HLA-typed, an early data release held 81 million or so unique TCRs.

Study observations and caveats: TRBV6-2, TRBV6-3 and some other V segments were excluded as indistinguishable. A later analysis linked more than 15,000 TCR beta sequences to HLA alleles at 0.05 false discovery rate. For cytomegalovirus status, the classifier reportedly gave diagnoses with high specificity and sensitivity.

Germline values: CDR1 SEHNR, CDR2 FQNEAQ (reference sequence). This CDR3 is 15 amino acids long. Primers included in the PCR were 60 Vbeta and 13 Jbeta primers. The method was immunoSEQ multiplex PCR; TCRdb's version includes in-frame clones alone and lacks a portion of them. The table includes more than 90,000 clones, approximately 80% detected once. Specimen: PBMCs. The clonotype originates from a man aged 45 to 65 in good health and CMV-seropositive. The genes are TRBV7-9 and TRBJ2-5; maybe TRBD1 (6 bases). TRBJ2-7 explains the end of the DNA better; the J call may be wrong. The CDR3 loop is CASSSPRQGPYEQYF. In DNA, the CDR3 is TGTGCCAGCAGCAGCCCGCGGCAGGGGCCCTACGAGCAGTACTTC.